This TCR beta chain originates from a study of blood T cells in healthy people across ages. Study-level results: Whereas aged donors had fewer naive CD4+ cells, long-lived donors had more of them and higher diversity.

Primers used in a second PCR of roughly 7 to 12 cycles were a sample-barcoded 5' primer and a J-beta primer mix. CDR3-containing paired-end reads numbered at least 2.5 million in each sample. TCRdb passed the 5' RACE reads through MiXCR, listing each CDR3 protein once. In the table there are around 1,700,000 distinct CDR3 sequences, roughly 28% of which are singletons. Germline-derived CDR1 and CDR2 are DFQATT and SNEGSKA (reference sequence). The CDR3 extends over 18 amino acids. Per sample, a minimum of 6 million PBMCs were isolated. Samples each yielded at least 5.5 micrograms of total RNA. This clonotype was detected a few times. Its antigen is not identified. A read error may produce the germline difference seen at one junction end.

The rearrangement joins TRBV20-1 to TRBJ2-1, with 9 bases that match TRBD2. This TCR derives from a woman younger than 45 in good health. Source material: blood. CDR3 in DNA: TGCAGTGCTGGAGATCATCCAGGCGGGGCTAGCGGGATTTATGAGCAGTTCTTC. This codes for CSAGDHPGGASGIYEQFF.